What follows describes a single T cell receptor (beta chain). Deletions cut 4 bases from V and 6 bases from J, with 16 bases between. This CDR3 comprises 15 residues. Germline loops: CDR1 GTSNPN, CDR2 SVGIG (reference sequence). This sample was taken from a study of cytomegalovirus exposure and HLA in healthy donors. Study overall: In terms of ancestry, the Caucasian-associated cluster contained 80% to 90% of the approximately 380 genotyped donors.

The PCR used 60 Vbeta and 13 Jbeta primers. Clones were sequenced by immunoSEQ multiplex PCR, and TCRdb holds only the in-frame ones, with some missing. The sample carries 97,000 or so clones, less than 90% recorded once. Material: PBMCs. This TCR came from a man aged 35-49 years in good health and CMV-seronegative. V and J are TRBV30 and TRBJ1-6, with TRBD1 as a possible D gene (5 bases). The CDR3 region is CAWTTPGLTNSPLHF. DNA of the CDR3: TGTGCCTGGACCACACCGGGACTGACTAATTCACCCCTCCACTTT.